These 16 T cell receptor beta chains originate from one sample sequenced in a study of blood T cell repertoires in COVID-19. Some clones are missing from TCRdb's copy, which holds only in-frame ones; the method was immunoSEQ multiplex PCR. The profile shows 190,000 or so clones, around 80% of them singletons. The sequenced sample consisted of peripheral blood. These receptors were obtained from a woman of 80 years or more with active or convalescent COVID-19.

This clone was seen a single time. V gene TRBV5-1 combines with J gene TRBJ2-1, with D tentatively TRBD2 (6 bases). Germline values: CDR1 SGHRS, CDR2 YFSETQ. Trimming took off 4 bases at V and 0 bases at J, with 11 bases between the two ends. The CDR3 extends over 15 amino acids. CDR3: CASSTDGSSYNEQFF. The CDR3 bases are TGCGCCAGCAGCACGGACGGGAGCTCCTACAATGAGCAGTTCTTC. Looking up the rest from reference TRBV5-1 and TRBJ2-1 gives the full variable domain: KAGVTQTPRYLIKTRGQQVTLSCSPISGHRSVSWYQQTPGQGLQFLFEYFSETQRNKGNFPGRFSGRQFSNSRSEMNVSTLELGDSALYLCASSTDGSSYNEQFFGPGTRLTVL.

This clone was seen only once. The chain carries TRBV5-1 and TRBJ1-6, with 7 bases fitting TRBD1. The CDR3 has 17 amino acids. Trimming removed 4 bases from V and 6 bases from J; junction bases left unmatched: 13. The germline V gene encodes CDR1 SGHRS and CDR2 YFSETQ. The CDR3 nucleotides are TGCGCCAGCAGCCCCGGACAGGATGGAGGCTTTAATTCACCCCTCCACTTT. Amino acid sequence: CASSPGQDGGFNSPLHF.

This chain uses TRBV23-1 with TRBJ1-4, with D maybe TRBD1 (5 bases). TRBV23-1 is noted as an ORF with a role that remains uncertain. Trimming left V 8 bases short and J 7 bases short, with 20 bases between. The CDR3 contains 15 residues. In nucleotides, the CDR3 is TGCGCCAGCGACCTCACTTGGGGCCTCTGTGAAAAACTGTTTTTT. It encodes CASDLTWGLCEKLFF.

The chain couples TRBV27 to TRBJ1-2; the match to TRBD1 covers 7 bases. The V gene's germline CDR1 is MNHEY and CDR2 SMNVEV (reference sequence). J was trimmed by 4 bases and V by 0 bases; bases with no gene match: 5. This CDR3 comprises 15 residues. The CDR3 loop is CASSLSGGASYGYTF. For the CDR3, the DNA is TGTGCCAGCAGTTTATCAGGGGGCGCCTCCTATGGCTACACCTTC.

This clone was seen a single time. The chain is built from TRBV4-3 and TRBJ2-7; 11 bases are a match to TRBD1. V lost 3 bases to trimming and J lost 2 bases; unmatched junction nucleotides: 3. Per the germline V gene, CDR1 is LGHNA and CDR2 is YSLEER. This CDR3 has 15 amino acids. The CDR3 bases are TGCGCCAGCAGCCAGGGACAGGGGGGTGCCTACGAGCAGTACTTC. Translation: CASSQGQGGAYEQYF.

The chain employs TRBV18 and TRBJ1-1; D gene uncertain. V was cut by 3 bases and J by 5 bases, with 10 bases left in between. The CDR3 loop spans 13 amino acids. CDR1 is KGHSH and CDR2 is LQKENI in the germline V gene. For the CDR3, the DNA is TGTGCCAGCTCACCTGATTTGAGGACTGAAGCTTTCTTT. Residues: CASSPDLRTEAFF. Full variable domain (rest looked up from reference TRBV18 and TRBJ1-1): NAGVMQNPRHLVRRRGQEARLRCSPMKGHSHVYWYRQLPEEGLKFMVYLQKENIIDESGMPKERFSAEFPKEGPSILRIQQVVRGDSAAYFCASSPDLRTEAFFGQGTRLTVV.

The V gene is TRBV5-1, the J gene TRBJ1-6, with D perhaps matching TRBD1 (6 bases). CDR3 length equals 14 residues. V was clipped by 6 bases and J by 8 bases, with 15 bases between them. Germline CDR1 and CDR2: SGHRS and YFSETQ. CDR3 DNA: TGCGCCAGCACTTCCGGACAGATCGATTCACCCCTCCACTTT. It encodes CASTSGQIDSPLHF.

This clone appeared a single time. This chain joins TRBV3-1 (or the pseudogene TRBV3-2) and TRBJ2-4; possibly TRBD2 for D (6 bases). V gave up 5 bases and J gave up 0 bases, with 11 bases separating them. Germline V gene data show CDR1 as LGHDT and CDR2 as YNNKEL (reference sequence). The CDR3 consists of 15 residues. The DNA of the CDR3 is TGTGCCAGCAGCTCCCGCGGGGCAGCCAAAAACATTCAGTACTTC. Translated, it gives CASSSRGAAKNIQYF.

This chain connects TRBV18 to TRBJ1-2; D is unclear. This CDR3 has 15 residues. Germline CDR1 KGHSH, CDR2 LQKENI. V lost 2 bases and J lost 6, with 16 bases in between. The CDR3 protein is CASSPSGLTTNGYTF. DNA of the CDR3: TGTGCCAGCTCACCATCTGGACTTACCACCAATGGCTACACCTTC.

The rearrangement uses TRBV20-1 and TRBJ2-7, with a tentative D call TRBD2 (5 bases). Germline values: CDR1 DFQATT, CDR2 SNEGSKA (reference sequence). CDR3 length: 11 residues. The germline V and J ends were trimmed by 6 bases and 2 bases, with 8 bases remaining between them. CDR3 amino acids: CSAGVTYEQYF. CDR3 bases: TGCAGTGCCGGGGTAACCTACGAGCAGTACTTC.

The V call is TRBV7-2, the J call TRBJ2-3, with a tentative D call TRBD1 (5 bases). This CDR3 has 15 amino acids. Between the trimmed V and J ends, which lost 0 bases and 4 bases, there was a span of 11 bases. Germline V gene lookup returns CDR1 SGHTA and CDR2 FQGNSA. Written as DNA, the CDR3 is TGTGCCAGCAGCTTAGCGGACATAGGTTCAGATACGCAGTATTTT. Residues: CASSLADIGSDTQYF. Combining the CDR3 with reference TRBV7-2 and TRBJ2-3 gives the whole variable domain GAGVSQSPSNKVTEKGKDVELRCDPISGHTALYWYRQSLGQGLEFLIYFQGNSAPDKSGLPSDRFSAERTGGSVSTLTIQRTQQEDSAVYLCASSLADIGSDTQYFGPGTRLTVL.

This clone is a singleton in its sample. The chain links TRBV15 to TRBJ2-3; 10 bases fit TRBD1. The ends lost 6 bases at V and 2 bases at J; junction bases unmatched: 8. This CDR3 is built from 16 residues. Per germline, CDR1 LNHNV and CDR2 YYDKDF (reference sequence). The CDR3 spells CATSHHGTGVTDTQYF. CDR3 DNA sequence: TGTGCCACCAGTCATCACGGGACAGGGGTCACAGATACGCAGTATTTT.

This chain uses TRBV7-2 with TRBJ2-2; TRBD1 matches 10 bases. Unmatched junction bases numbered 6, after V lost 5 bases and J lost 6 bases. This CDR3 has 15 amino acids. From germline, CDR1 is SGHTA and CDR2 FQGNSA. CDR3 amino acids: CASSGDRGRAGELFF. The CDR3 DNA reads TGTGCCAGCAGCGGAGACAGGGGGCGGGCCGGGGAGCTGTTTTTT.

There are a few counts of this clone. The chain joins TRBV21-1 to TRBJ1-1; TRBD1 was called by the table and not checked on the DNA. TRBV21-1 is a pseudogene. There are 17 residues in the CDR3. The chain's CDR3 is CASSKVKGGQGNTEAFF. In nucleotides, the CDR3 is TGTGCCAGCAGCAAAGTAAAGGGGGGACAGGGGAACACTGAAGCTTTCTTT.

The chain joins TRBV3-1 (or the pseudogene TRBV3-2) to TRBJ1-2, with D perhaps TRBD1 (6 bases). CDR3 length equals 16 residues. The V gene's germline CDR1 is LGHDT and CDR2 YNNKEL (reference sequence). Trimming took 4 bases from V and 7 from J, leaving 22 bases between them. DNA of the CDR3: TGTGCCAGCAGCCGGGATAGACAGGAGAGATCTAGTGGCTACACCTTC. Translation gives CASSRDRQERSSGYTF.

The chain joins TRBV30 to TRBJ1-1; D remains unclear. The V gene's germline CDR1 is GTSNPN and CDR2 SVGIG (reference sequence). This CDR3 spans 15 amino acids. The germline V and J ends were trimmed by 4 bases and 8 bases, with 23 bases remaining between them. This chain's CDR3 is CAWTLEGTHRMEAFF. CDR3 bases: TGTGCCTGGACCCTGGAGGGAACCCATAGGATGGAAGCTTTCTTT.